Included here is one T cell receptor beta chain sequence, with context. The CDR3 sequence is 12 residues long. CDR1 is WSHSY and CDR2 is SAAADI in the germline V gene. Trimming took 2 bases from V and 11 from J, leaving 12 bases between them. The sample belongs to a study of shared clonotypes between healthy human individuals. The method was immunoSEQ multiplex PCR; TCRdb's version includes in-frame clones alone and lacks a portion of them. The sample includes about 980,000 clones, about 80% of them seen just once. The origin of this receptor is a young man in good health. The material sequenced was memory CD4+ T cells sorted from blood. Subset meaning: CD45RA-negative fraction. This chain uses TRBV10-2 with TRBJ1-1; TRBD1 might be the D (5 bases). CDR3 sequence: CASSERDRMAFF. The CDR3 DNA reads TGCGCCAGCAGTGAGAGGGACCGTATGGCTTTCTTT.